This TCR beta chain was identified in a study of blood T cell repertoires in COVID-19. Only in-frame clones appear in the TCRdb table, and some are missing; sequencing was by immunoSEQ multiplex PCR. The sample has tens of thousands of clones, 85% to 90% seen once. The V segment lost 6 bases and the J segment 9 bases; nucleotides outside the gene matches: 13. CDR1 is MNHEY, CDR2 SVGAGI, per germline. The CDR3 sequence is 14 residues long. J is TRBJ1-2 and V is TRBV6-5; 7 bases agree with TRBD1. The sequence was collected from a man older than 75 in a cohort sampled during active COVID-19. Material for sequencing was peripheral blood. The CDR3 region has the DNA TGTGCCAGCAGCAAGCCCAAACAGGGGTTAAGCTACACCTTC. Amino acid sequence: CASSKPKQGLSYTF.